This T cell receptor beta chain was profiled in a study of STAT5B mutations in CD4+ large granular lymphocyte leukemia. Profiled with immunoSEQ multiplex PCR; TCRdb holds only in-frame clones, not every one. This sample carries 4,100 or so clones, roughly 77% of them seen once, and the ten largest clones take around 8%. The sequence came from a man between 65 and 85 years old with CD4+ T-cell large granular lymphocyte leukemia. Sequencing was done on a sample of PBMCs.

The CDR3 bases are TGCGCCAGCAACCCCGGTGGGGGTGGGCAGGAGACCCAGTACTTC. It encodes CASNPGGGGQETQYF. The J gene is TRBJ2-5, the V gene TRBV5-1; TRBD1 or TRBD2 may be the D gene (5 bases each). This CDR3 is 15 amino acids long. Per germline, CDR1 SGHRS and CDR2 YFSETQ. The ends were cut back, 6 bases at V and 5 bases at J, with 20 bases in the middle. The variable domain in full, completed from reference TRBV5-1 and TRBJ2-5, reads KAGVTQTPRYLIKTRGQQVTLSCSPISGHRSVSWYQQTPGQGLQFLFEYFSETQRNKGNFPGRFSGRQFSNSRSEMNVSTLELGDSALYLCASNPGGGGQETQYFGPGTRLLVL.